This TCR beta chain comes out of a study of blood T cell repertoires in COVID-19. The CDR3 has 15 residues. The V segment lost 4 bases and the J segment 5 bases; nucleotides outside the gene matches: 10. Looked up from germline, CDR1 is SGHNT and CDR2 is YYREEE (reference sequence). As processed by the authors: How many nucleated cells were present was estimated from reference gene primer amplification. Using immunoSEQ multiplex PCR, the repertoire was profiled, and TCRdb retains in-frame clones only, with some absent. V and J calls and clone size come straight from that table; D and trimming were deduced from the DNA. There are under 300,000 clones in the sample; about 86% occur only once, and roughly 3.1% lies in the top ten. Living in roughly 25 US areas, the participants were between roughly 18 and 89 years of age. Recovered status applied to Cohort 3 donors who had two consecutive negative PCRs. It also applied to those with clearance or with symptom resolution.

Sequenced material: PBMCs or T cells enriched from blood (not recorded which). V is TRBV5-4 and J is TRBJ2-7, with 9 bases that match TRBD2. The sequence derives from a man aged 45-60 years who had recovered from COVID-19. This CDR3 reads CASSLALTSGHEQYF. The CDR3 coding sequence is TGTGCCAGCAGCCTGGCCCTGACTAGCGGCCACGAGCAGTACTTC.